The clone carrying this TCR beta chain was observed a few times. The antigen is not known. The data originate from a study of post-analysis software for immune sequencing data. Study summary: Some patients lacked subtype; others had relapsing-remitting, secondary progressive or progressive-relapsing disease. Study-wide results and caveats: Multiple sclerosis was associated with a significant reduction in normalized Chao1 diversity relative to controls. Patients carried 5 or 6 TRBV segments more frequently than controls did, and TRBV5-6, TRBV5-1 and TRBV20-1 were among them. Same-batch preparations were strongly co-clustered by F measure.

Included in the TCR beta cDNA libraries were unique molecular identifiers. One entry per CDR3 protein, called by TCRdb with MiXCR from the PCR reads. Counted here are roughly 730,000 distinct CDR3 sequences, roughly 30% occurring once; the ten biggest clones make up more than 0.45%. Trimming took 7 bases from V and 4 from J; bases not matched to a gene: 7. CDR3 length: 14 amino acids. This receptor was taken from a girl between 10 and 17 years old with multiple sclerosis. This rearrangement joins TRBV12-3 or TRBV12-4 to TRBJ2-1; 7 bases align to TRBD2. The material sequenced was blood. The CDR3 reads CASKPGGGYNEQFF. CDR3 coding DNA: TGTGCCAGCAAACCTGGGGGGGGTTACAATGAGCAGTTCTTC.